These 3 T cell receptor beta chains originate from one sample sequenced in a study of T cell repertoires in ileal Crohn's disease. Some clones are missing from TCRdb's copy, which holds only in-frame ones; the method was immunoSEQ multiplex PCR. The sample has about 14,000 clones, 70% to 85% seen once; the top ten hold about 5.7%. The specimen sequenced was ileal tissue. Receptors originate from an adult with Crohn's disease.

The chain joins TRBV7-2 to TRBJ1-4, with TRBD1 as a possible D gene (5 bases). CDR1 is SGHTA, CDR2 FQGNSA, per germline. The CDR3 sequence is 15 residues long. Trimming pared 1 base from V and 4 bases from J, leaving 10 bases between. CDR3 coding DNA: TGTGCCAGCAGCTTAGAACCGGGACTTAATGAAAAACTGTTTTTT. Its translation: CASSLEPGLNEKLFF.

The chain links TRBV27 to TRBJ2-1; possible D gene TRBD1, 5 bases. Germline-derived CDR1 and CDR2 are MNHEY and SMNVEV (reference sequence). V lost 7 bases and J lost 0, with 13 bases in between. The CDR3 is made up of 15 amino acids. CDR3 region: CASKNRPSSYNEQFF. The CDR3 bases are TGTGCCAGCAAGAACAGGCCGAGCTCCTACAATGAGCAGTTCTTC.

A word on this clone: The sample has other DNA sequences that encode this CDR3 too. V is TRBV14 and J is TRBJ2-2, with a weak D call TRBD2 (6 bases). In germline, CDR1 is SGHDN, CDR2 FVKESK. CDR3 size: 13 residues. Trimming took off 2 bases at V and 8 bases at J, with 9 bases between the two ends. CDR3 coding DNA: TGTGCCAGCAGCCAAAGGAGGGGAGGGGAGCTGTTTTTT. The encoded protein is CASSQRRGGELFF.